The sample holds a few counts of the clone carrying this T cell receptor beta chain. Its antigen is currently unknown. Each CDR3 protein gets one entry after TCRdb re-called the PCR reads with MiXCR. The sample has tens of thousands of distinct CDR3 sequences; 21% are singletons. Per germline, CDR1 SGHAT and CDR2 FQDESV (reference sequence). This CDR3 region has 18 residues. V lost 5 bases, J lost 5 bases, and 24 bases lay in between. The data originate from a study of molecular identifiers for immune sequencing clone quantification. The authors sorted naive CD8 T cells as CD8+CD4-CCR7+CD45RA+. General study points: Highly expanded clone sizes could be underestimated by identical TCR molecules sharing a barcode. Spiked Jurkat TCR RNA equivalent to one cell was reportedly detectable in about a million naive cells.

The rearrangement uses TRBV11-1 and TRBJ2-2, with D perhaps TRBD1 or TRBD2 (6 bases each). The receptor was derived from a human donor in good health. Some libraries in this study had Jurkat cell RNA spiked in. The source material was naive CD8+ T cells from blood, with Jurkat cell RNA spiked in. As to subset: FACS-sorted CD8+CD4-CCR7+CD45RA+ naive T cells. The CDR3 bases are TGTGCCAGCAGCCCCCTAACGACAGGCCGGCGGGAAACCGGGGAGCTGTTTTTT. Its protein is CASSPLTTGRRETGELFF.